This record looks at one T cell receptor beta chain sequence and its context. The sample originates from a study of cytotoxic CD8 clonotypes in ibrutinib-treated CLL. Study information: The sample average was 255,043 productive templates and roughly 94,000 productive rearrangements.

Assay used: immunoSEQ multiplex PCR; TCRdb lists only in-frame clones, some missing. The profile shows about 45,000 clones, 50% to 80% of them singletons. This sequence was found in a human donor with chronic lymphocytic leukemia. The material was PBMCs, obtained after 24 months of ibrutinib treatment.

The CDR3 protein is CASSHPGLVENIQYF. The CDR3 DNA sequence: TGCGCCAGCAGCCATCCTGGACTAGTAGAAAACATTCAGTACTTC. The rearrangement uses TRBV4-1 and TRBJ2-4, with 7 nucleotides matching TRBD2. The junction had 7 bases not matched to a gene; V was cut back by 3 bases and J by 5 bases. This CDR3 contains 15 residues. Germline CDR1 reads MGHRA; CDR2 reads YSYEKL.